These 9 T cell receptor beta chains were sequenced from one sample in a study of blood T cell repertoires in COVID-19. Sequencing used immunoSEQ multiplex PCR; TCRdb keeps in-frame clones, though not all of them. Among under 300,000 clones listed, around 82% were seen once. The sequenced sample consisted of peripheral blood. Receptors were obtained from a woman older than 75 with active or convalescent COVID-19.

In this sample, this clone turned up once. The chain is built from TRBV25-1 and TRBJ2-1; D is possibly TRBD1 (7 bases). The CDR3 consists of 14 residues. CDR1 is MGHDK and CDR2 is SYGVNS in the germline V gene. Trimming took 3 bases from V and 7 from J, leaving 13 bases between them. In DNA form, the CDR3 reads TGTGCCAGCAGTGAGACAGGGACTTTAAATGAGCAGTTCTTC. Protein sequence: CASSETGTLNEQFF.

V and J are TRBV11-3 and TRBJ1-6, with 7 bases fitting TRBD1. V trimming: 0 bases; J trimming: 2 bases; junction bases outside the gene matches: 7. CDR3 size: 18 residues. Looked up from germline, CDR1 is SGHNT and CDR2 is YENEEA. The CDR3 DNA reads as TGTGCCAGCAGCTTAGATAGACAGGGCGGTACCTATAATTCACCCCTCCACTTT. Its translation is CASSLDRQGGTYNSPLHF. Full variable domain (outside the CDR3, taken from reference TRBV11-3 and TRBJ1-6): EAGVVQSPRYKIIEKKQPVAFWCNPISGHNTLYWYLQNLGQGPELLIRYENEEAVDDSQLPKDRFSAERLKGVDSTLKIQPAELGDSAVYLCASSLDRQGGTYNSPLHFGNGTRLTVT.

This clone appeared once. The CDR3 DNA sequence: TGCGCCAGCAGCTTGGGGACTAGCGGTTTACAGTATTTT. Translating it yields CASSLGTSGLQYF. The gene calls are TRBV5-1 and TRBJ2-3; 10 bases agree with TRBD2. This CDR3 region has 13 residues. Germline V lookup: CDR1 SGHRS, CDR2 YFSETQ. V was pared by 0 bases and J by 12 bases, with 4 bases of the junction left unmatched.

Sample share makes this clone medium-sized (0.01 to 0.1%). V and J are TRBV19 and TRBJ2-7; TRBD2 matches 7 bases. This CDR3 contains 14 residues. With 3 bases clipped from V and 6 bases from J, the junction kept 8 bases outside the gene matches. Germline V lookup: CDR1 LNHDA, CDR2 SQIVND (reference sequence). As DNA, the CDR3 is TGTGCCAGTAGTATCTCCGGAGCGGGACTCGAGCAGTACTTC. It encodes CASSISGAGLEQYF.

This clone has a count of ten or more. The chain recombines TRBV5-1 with TRBJ2-2; D remains ambiguous. The V end was cut by 0 bases, the J end by 8 bases, with 8 bases between. CDR1 is SGHRS, CDR2 YFSETQ, per germline. The CDR3 contains 13 residues. CDR3 in amino acids: CASSLEWAGELFF. The CDR3 coding sequence is TGCGCCAGCAGCTTGGAATGGGCAGGGGAGCTGTTTTTT.

The rearrangement uses TRBV5-1 and TRBJ1-3; no clear D gene. V lost 4 bases and J lost 0, with 14 bases in between. Germline lookup yields CDR1 SGHRS and CDR2 YFSETQ. The CDR3 totals 16 residues. CDR3 loop: CASSQATVSSGNTIYF. DNA of the CDR3: TGCGCCAGCAGCCAAGCGACGGTGAGCTCTGGAAACACCATATATTTT.

CDR3 region: CASSVQGVSYEQYF. The CDR3 coding sequence is TGTGCCTCGTCGGTACAGGGCGTTAGCTACGAGCAGTACTTC. The V call is TRBV28, the J call TRBJ2-7; D is perhaps TRBD1 (6 bases). V was clipped by 11 bases and J by 3 bases, with 20 bases between them. Germline assignment: CDR1 MDHEN and CDR2 SYDVKM. This CDR3 region has 14 residues.

The table lists this clone with a count of one. This rearrangement joins TRBV5-1 to TRBJ2-7, with a tentative D call TRBD2 (7 bases). Deletions cut 4 bases from V and 3 bases from J, with 14 bases between. The CDR3 has 14 residues. Germline V lookup: CDR1 SGHRS, CDR2 YFSETQ. The CDR3 region is CASSAGLGGYEQYF. CDR3 coding DNA: TGCGCCAGCAGCGCCGGACTAGGGGGCTACGAGCAGTACTTC.

The chain links TRBV6-5 to TRBJ2-3; 9 positions agree with TRBD1. This CDR3 is built from 13 residues. V gave up 9 bases and J gave up 4 bases; unmatched junction bases: 5. The germline V gene has CDR1 MNHEY and CDR2 SVGAGI. The CDR3 coding sequence is TGTGCCAGTAGGGACAGGGTAGCAGATACGCAGTATTTT. Amino acid sequence: CASRDRVADTQYF.